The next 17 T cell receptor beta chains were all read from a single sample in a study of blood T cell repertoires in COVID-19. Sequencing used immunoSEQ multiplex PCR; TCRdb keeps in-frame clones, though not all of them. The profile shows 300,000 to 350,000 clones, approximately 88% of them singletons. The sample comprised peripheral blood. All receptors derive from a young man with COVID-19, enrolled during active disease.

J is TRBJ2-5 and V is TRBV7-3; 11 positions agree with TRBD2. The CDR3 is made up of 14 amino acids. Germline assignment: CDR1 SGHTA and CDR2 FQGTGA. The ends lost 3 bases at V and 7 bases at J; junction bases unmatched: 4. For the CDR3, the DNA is TGTGCCAGCAGCTTGACTAGCGGGACGGGGACCCAGTACTTC. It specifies CASSLTSGTGTQYF.

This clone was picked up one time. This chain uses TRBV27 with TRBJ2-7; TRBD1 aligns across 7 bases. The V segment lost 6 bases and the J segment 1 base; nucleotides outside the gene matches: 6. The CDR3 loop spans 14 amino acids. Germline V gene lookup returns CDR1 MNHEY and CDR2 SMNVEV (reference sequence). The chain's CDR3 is CASSPTGDSYEQYF. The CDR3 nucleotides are TGTGCCAGCAGCCCTACAGGGGATTCCTACGAGCAGTACTTC.

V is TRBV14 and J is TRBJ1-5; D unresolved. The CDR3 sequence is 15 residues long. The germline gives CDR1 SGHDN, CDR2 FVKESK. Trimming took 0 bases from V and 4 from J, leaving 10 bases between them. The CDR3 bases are TGTGCCAGCAGCCAAGATCCCACAGCTAATCAGCCCCAGCATTTT. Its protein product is CASSQDPTANQPQHF.

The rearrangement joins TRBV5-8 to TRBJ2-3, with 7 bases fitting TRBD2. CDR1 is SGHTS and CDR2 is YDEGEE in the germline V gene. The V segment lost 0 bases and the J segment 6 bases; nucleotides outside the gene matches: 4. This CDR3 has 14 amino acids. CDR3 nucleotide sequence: TGTGCCAGCAGCTTGGGGCGGGAGATCGATACGCAGTATTTT. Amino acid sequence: CASSLGREIDTQYF. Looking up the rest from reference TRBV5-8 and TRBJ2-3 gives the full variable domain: EAGVTQSPTHLIKTRGQQATLRCSPISGHTSVYWYQQALGLGLQFLLWYDEGEERNRGNFPPRFSGRQFPNYSSELNVNALELEDSALYLCASSLGREIDTQYFGPGTRLTVL.

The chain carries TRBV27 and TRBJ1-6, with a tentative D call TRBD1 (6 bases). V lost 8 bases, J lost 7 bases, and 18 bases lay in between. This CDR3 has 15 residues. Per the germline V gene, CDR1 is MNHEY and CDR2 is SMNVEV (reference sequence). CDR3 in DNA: TGTGCCAGCGGATGGGGGGGCATTGGGAATTCACCCCTCCACTTT. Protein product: CASGWGGIGNSPLHF.

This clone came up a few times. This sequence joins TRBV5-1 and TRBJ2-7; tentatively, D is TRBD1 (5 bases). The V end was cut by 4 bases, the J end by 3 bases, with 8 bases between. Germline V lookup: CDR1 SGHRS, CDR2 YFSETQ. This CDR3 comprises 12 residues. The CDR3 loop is CASSPDNYEQYF. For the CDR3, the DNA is TGCGCCAGCAGCCCGGACAACTACGAGCAGTACTTC.

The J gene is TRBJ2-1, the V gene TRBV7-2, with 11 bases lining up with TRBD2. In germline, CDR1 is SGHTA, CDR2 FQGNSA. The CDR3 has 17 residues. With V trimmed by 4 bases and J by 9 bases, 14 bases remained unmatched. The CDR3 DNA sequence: TGTGCCAGCAGCTCGGACCTAGCGGGAGGAAATTTAGTTGAGCAGTTCTTC. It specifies CASSSDLAGGNLVEQFF.

The CDR3 here is CASKPGGMNTEAFF. CDR3 DNA: TGTGCCAGCAAGCCCGGGGGGATGAACACTGAAGCTTTCTTT. The chain couples TRBV6-5 to TRBJ1-1; D possibly corresponds to TRBD1 (5 bases). The germline V and J ends were trimmed by 7 bases and 0 bases, with 12 bases remaining between them. The germline V gene encodes CDR1 MNHEY and CDR2 SVGAGI. The CDR3 runs 14 residues.

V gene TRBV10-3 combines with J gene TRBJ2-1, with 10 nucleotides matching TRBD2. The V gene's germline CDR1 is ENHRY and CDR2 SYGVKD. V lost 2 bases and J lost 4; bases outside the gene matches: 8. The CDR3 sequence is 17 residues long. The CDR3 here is CAISEGSSGREYNEQFF. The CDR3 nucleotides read TGTGCCATCAGTGAGGGGTCTAGCGGGAGAGAGTACAATGAGCAGTTCTTC.

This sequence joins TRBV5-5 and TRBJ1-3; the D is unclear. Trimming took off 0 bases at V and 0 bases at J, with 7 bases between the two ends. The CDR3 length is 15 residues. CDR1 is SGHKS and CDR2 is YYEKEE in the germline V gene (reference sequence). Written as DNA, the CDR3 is TGTGCCAGCAGCTTGGGACAATCCTCTGGAAACACCATATATTTT. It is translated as CASSLGQSSGNTIYF.

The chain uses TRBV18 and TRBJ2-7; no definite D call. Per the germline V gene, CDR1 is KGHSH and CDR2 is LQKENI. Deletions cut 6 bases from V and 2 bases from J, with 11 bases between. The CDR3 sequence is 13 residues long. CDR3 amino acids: CASSPPMTYEQYF. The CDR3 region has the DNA TGTGCCAGCTCCCCGCCTATGACCTACGAGCAGTACTTC. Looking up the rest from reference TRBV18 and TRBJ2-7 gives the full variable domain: NAGVMQNPRHLVRRRGQEARLRCSPMKGHSHVYWYRQLPEEGLKFMVYLQKENIIDESGMPKERFSAEFPKEGPSILRIQQVVRGDSAAYFCASSPPMTYEQYFGPGTRLTVT.

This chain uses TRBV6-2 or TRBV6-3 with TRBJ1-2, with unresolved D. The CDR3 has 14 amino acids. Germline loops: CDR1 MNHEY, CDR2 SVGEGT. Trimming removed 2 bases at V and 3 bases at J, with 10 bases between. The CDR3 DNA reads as TGTGCCAGCAGTTACGTAGCGCCTGACTATGGCTACACCTTC. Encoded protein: CASSYVAPDYGYTF.

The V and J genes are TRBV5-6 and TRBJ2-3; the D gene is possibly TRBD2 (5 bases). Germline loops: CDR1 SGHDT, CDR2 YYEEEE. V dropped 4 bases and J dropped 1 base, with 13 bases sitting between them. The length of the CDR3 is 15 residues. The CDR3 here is CASSGTSGRTDTQYF. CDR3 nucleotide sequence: TGTGCCAGCAGCGGTACTAGTGGACGCACAGATACGCAGTATTTT.

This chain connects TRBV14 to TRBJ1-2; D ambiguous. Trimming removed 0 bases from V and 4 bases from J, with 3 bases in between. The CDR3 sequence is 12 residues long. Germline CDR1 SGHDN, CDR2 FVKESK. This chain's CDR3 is CASSQESYGYTF. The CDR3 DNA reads TGTGCCAGCAGCCAAGAGAGCTATGGCTACACCTTC.

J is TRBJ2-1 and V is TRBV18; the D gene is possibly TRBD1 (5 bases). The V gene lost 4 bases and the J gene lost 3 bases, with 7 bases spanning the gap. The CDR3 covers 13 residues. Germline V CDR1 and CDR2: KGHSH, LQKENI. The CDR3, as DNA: TGTGCCAGCTCACAGGGGCTCTACAATGAGCAGTTCTTC. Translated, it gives CASSQGLYNEQFF.

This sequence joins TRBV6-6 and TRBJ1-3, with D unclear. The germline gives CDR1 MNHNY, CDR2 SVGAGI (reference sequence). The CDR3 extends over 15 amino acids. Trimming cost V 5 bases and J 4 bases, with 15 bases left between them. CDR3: CASSATGFLGNTIYF. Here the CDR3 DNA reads TGTGCCAGCAGTGCCACCGGTTTCCTGGGAAACACCATATATTTT.

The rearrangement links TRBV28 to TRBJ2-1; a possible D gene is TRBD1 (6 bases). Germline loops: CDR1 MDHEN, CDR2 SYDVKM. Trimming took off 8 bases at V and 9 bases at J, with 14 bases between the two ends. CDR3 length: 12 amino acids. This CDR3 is CASVTGFGEQFF. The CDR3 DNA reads TGTGCCAGCGTGACAGGTTTCGGTGAGCAGTTCTTC.